The sequence of this TCR beta chain was determined in a study of blood T cells in healthy people across ages. There are many counts of this clonotype. For the second PCR, which ran for roughly 7 to 11 cycles, a sample-barcoded 5' primer and a J-beta primer mix were used. A template-switch adaptor containing 12 random nucleotides labeled each cDNA molecule. TCRdb passed the 5' RACE reads through MiXCR, listing each CDR3 protein once. Among roughly 1 million distinct CDR3 sequences listed, under 30% were seen once. V dropped 0 bases and J dropped 4; count of bases not matched to a gene: 4. The CDR3 loop spans 15 amino acids. Germline CDR1 and CDR2: LGHNA and YSLEER. These sequences were also reported in another study, on T cells of mothers and their children.

The sequence was collected from a girl aged 2 to 10 in good health. Sequenced: blood. The chain links TRBV4-3 to TRBJ2-3, with 7 bases identical to TRBD1. CDR3 protein: CASSQDGTGADTQYF. In DNA form, the CDR3 reads TGCGCCAGCAGCCAAGATGGCACAGGGGCAGATACGCAGTATTTT.